This T cell receptor (beta chain) was sequenced during a study of blood T cell repertoires in COVID-19 (TCRdb year 2020). Study-wide context: Samples from collaborators originated in the United States, Italy and Spain and spanned both the acute and convalescent phases of COVID-19. The prospective study material was composed of cDNA or gDNA derived from T cells, B-cell-depleted T cells, or PBMCs. Subjects who had been exposed to COVID-19, were actively infected with it, or had recovered from it provided the deeply sampled blood TCRbeta repertoires that made up the dataset. The repertoires were released in a freely available public database intended as a resource for research on the immune response to SARS-CoV-2. The samples were drawn from the first 160 participants of the ongoing ImmuneRACE study and from 1,254 subjects provided by 6 global collaborators. Sample metadata almost always included a de-identified subject ID, COVID-19 status, age in years and sex. Where available, HLA class I and class II types were taken from metadata supplied by the sample provider and were not determined by assay-based typing.

In the case of this clone: The antigen it binds to is not known. Base qualities are not recorded, but no much larger clone differs from it by a single base.

TCRbeta CDR3 regions were amplified from genomic DNA by means of the immunoSEQ Assay, a bias-controlled multiplex PCR. The paper's processing steps were these. The number of nucleated cells in each sample was estimated by amplification of reference gene primers within the assay. To quantify the absolute abundance of each unique TCRbeta CDR3 rearrangement, sequence reads were collapsed and filtered. For each sample, productive Simpson clonality was calculated as the square root of Simpson's diversity index over productive rearrangements. Not all clones reach the TCRdb copy of this immuneACCESS table, which keeps in-frame sequences only. Checked studies attribute under half of the gap to unresolved V genes and leave the rest unexplained. The D gene and trimming were derived from the DNA, and the V and J assignments and clone size from that table. This sample gives 150,000 or so clones in total; approximately 87% of them show up just once. The ten top clones hold under 4.5% of the sample.

Collaborating institutions collected whole blood in K2EDTA tubes following their own protocols. For TCRbeta analysis, collaborators shipped samples in one of three forms: frozen whole blood, isolated PBMCs, or DNA extracted from either of those sample types. V is cut back by 2 bases and J by 4 bases, with 4 bases in the junction unmatched. The CDR3 measures 15 amino acids from cysteine to phenylalanine. The sequence is cut down to CDR3 DNA, 45 bases in frame from base 1. CDR1 LGHDT and CDR2 YNNKEL were looked up in the germline V gene (reference sequence). Overall study results and their limits: Clinical and demographic metadata were provided uncurated, with the amount varying by source and participant.

The source of this sequence is a woman in her sixties or seventies with acute or convalescent COVID-19. The chain is assembled from TRBV3-1 (or the pseudogene TRBV3-2) and TRBJ2-1; 8 of the junction bases match TRBD1. Sequenced material: peripheral blood. The encoded CDR3 is CASSQQGARYNEQFF. The DNA reads TGTGCCAGCAGCCAACAGGGGGCGCGATACAATGAGCAGTTCTTC.